The present TCR beta chain was sequenced within a study of Ad26.COV2.S vaccination and SARS-CoV-2 variants. Turning to the study itself: Donor got 5x10^10 or 1x10^11 viral particles of Ad26.COV2.S. Study findings and constraints: The TCR breadth and depth analyses may have understated or missed part of the total T cell responses.

Germline CDR1 MNHEY, CDR2 SMNVEV (reference sequence). This CDR3 is built from 15 residues. The V end lost 6 bases, the J end lost 2 bases, and 14 bases lay between the germline ends. Generated by immunoSEQ multiplex PCR, the TCRdb table keeps only in-frame clones and is missing some. In the table there are about 480,000 clones, roughly 85% of which are singletons. Comment on this clone: The antigen is unknown.

Regarding treatment: 15 to 20 received Ad26.COV2.S at low or high dose, single or two shots; several received placebo; per-sample allocation not given. Sampling was done on day 63 after the first vaccine or placebo injection. Based in Boston, the donor was an adult of 18-55 years. This rearrangement joins TRBV27 to TRBJ1-3, with D possibly matching TRBD1 (6 bases). This TCR was sampled from a person aged 18 to 59 who received the Ad26.COV2.S COVID-19 vaccine or a placebo. Sequences were derived from peripheral blood, sampled in a trial of Ad26.COV2.S vaccine versus placebo. Here the CDR3 reads CASRKQGAPGNTIYF. As DNA, the CDR3 is TGTGCCAGCAGGAAACAGGGAGCACCTGGAAACACCATATATTTT.